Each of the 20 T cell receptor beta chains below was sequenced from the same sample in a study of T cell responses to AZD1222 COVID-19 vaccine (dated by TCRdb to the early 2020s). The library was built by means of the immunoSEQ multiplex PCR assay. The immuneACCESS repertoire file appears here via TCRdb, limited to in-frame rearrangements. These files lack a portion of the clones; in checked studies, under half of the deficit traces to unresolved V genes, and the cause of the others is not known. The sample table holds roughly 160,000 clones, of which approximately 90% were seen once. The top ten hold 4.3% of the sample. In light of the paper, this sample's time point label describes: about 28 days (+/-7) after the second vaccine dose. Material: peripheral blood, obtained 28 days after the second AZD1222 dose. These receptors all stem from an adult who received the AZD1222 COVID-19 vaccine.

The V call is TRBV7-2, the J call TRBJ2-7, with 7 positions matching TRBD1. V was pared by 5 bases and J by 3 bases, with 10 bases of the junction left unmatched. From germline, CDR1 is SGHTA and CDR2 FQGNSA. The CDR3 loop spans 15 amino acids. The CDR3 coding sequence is TGTGCCAGCAGCATCCCCGACAGGGAAATCTACGAGCAGTACTTC. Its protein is CASSIPDREIYEQYF.

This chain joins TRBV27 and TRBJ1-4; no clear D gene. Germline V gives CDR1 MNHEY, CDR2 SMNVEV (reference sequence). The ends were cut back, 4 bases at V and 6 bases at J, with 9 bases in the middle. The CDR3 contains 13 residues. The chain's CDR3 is CASSYGVYEKLFF. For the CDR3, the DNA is TGTGCCAGCAGTTACGGGGTTTATGAAAAACTGTTTTTT. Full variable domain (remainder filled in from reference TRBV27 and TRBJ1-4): EAQVTQNPRYLITVTGKKLTVTCSQNMNHEYMSWYRQDPGLGLRQIYYSMNVEVTDKGDVPEGYKVSRKEKRNFPLILESPSPNQTSLYFCASSYGVYEKLFFGSGTQLSVL.

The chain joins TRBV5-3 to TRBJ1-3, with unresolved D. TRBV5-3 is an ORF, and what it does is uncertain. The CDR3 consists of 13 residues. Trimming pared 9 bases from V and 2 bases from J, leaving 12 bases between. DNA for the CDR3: TGTGCCACTAAGGCAGGTCCTGGAAACACCATATATTTT. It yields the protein CATKAGPGNTIYF.

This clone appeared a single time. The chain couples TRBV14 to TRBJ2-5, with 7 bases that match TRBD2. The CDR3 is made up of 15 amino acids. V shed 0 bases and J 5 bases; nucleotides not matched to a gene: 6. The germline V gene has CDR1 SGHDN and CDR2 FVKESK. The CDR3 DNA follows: TGTGCCAGCAGCCAAGATACGACTAGCCTGGAGACCCAGTACTTC. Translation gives CASSQDTTSLETQYF.

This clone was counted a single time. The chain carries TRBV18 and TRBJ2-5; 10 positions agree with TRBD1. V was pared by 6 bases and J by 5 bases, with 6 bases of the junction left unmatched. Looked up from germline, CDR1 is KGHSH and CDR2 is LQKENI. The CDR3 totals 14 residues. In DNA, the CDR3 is TGTGCCAGCTCCCGCGACAGGGGGCGGGAGACCCAGTACTTC. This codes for CASSRDRGRETQYF.

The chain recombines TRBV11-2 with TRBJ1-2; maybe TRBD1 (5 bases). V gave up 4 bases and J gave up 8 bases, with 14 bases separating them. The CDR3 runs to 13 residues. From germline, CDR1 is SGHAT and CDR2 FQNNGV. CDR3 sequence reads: CASSSGGAEGYTF. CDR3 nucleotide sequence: TGTGCCAGCAGCTCGGGGGGAGCGGAGGGCTACACCTTC.

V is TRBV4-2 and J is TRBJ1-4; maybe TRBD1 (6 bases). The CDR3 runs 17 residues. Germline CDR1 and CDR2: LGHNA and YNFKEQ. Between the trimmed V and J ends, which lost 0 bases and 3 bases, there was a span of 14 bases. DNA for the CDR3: TGTGCCAGCAGCCAAGACTGGACAGTTCTACCTAATGAAAAACTGTTTTTT. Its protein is CASSQDWTVLPNEKLFF.

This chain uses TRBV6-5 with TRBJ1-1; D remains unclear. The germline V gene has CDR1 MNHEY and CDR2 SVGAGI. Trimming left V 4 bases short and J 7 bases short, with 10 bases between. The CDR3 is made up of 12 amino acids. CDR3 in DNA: TGTGCCAGCAGTTCTATAGGAGGTGAAGCTTTCTTT. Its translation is CASSSIGGEAFF.

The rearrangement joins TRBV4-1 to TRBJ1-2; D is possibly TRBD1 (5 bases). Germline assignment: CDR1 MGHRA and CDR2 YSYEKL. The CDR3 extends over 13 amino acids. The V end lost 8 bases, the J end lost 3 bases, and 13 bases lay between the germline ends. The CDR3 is CASGPDSHYGYTF. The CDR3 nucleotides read TGCGCCAGCGGTCCCGACAGTCACTATGGCTACACCTTC.

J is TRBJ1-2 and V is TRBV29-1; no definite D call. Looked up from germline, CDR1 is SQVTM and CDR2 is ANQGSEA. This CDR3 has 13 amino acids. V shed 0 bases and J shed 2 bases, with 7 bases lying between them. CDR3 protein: CSVEDEQNYGYTF. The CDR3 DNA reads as TGCAGCGTTGAAGATGAACAGAACTATGGCTACACCTTC.

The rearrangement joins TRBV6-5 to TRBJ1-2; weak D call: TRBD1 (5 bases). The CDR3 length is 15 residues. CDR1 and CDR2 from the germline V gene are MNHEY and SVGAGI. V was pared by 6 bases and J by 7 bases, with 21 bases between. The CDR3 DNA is TGTGCCAGCAGACCCCCGGGGCAGGTGGGCTCTGGCTACACCTTC. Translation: CASRPPGQVGSGYTF.

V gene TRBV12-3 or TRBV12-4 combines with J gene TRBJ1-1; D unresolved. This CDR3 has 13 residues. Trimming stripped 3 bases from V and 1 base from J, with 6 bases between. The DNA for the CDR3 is TGTGCCAGCAGTTTTACCTGGAACACTGAAGCTTTCTTT. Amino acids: CASSFTWNTEAFF.

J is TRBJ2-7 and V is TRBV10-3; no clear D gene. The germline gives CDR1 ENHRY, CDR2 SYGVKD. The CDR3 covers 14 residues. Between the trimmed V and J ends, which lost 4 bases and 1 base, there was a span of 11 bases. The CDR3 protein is CAISGLYRSYEQYF. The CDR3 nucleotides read TGTGCCATCAGTGGTCTTTACCGATCCTACGAGCAGTACTTC.

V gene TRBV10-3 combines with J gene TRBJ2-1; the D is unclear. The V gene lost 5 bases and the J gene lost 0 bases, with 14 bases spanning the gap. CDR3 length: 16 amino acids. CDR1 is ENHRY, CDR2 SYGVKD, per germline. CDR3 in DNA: TGTGCCATCAGTTACCCCGGTTGGACCTCCTACAATGAGCAGTTCTTC. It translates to CAISYPGWTSYNEQFF.

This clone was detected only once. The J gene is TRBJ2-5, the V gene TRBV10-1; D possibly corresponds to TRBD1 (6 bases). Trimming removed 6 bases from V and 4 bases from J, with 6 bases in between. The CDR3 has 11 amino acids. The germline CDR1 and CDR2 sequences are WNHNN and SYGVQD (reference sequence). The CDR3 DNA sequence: TGCGCCAGCAGACAGGGAGAGACCCAGTACTTC. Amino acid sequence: CASRQGETQYF.

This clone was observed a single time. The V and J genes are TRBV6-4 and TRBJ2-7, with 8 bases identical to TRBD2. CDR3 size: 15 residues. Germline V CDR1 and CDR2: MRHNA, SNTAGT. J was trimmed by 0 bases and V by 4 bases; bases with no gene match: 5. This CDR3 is CASSASGGPSYEQYF. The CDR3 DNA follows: TGTGCCAGCAGTGCCTCGGGGGGGCCCTCCTACGAGCAGTACTTC.

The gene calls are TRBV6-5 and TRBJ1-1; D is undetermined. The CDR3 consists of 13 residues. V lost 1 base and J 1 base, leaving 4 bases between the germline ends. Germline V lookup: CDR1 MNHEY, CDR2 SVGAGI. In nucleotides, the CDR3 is TGTGCCAGCAGTTACTACGGGAACACTGAAGCTTTCTTT. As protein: CASSYYGNTEAFF.

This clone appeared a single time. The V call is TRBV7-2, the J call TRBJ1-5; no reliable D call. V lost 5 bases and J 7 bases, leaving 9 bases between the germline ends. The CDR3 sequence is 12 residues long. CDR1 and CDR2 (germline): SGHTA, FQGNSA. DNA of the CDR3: TGTGCCAGCAGCCCCTCGAAACAGCCCCAGCATTTT. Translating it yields CASSPSKQPQHF.

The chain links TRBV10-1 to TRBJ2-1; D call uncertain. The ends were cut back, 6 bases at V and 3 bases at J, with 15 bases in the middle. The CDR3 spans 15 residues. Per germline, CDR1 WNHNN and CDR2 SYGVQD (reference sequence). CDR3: CASSNTLSVYNEQFF. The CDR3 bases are TGCGCCAGCAGCAACACCCTTTCCGTCTACAATGAGCAGTTCTTC.

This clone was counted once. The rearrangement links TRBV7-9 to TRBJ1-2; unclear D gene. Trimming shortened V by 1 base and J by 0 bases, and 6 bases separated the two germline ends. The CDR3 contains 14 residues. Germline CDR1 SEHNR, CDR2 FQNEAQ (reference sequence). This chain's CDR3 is CASSLVATNYGYTF. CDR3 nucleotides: TGTGCCAGCAGCTTAGTAGCCACTAACTATGGCTACACCTTC. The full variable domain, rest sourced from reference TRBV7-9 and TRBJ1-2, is DTGVSQNPRHKITKRGQNVTFRCDPISEHNRLYWYRQTLGQGPEFLTYFQNEAQLEKSRLLSDRFSAERPKGSFSTLEIQRTEQGDSAMYLCASSLVATNYGYTFGSGTRLTVV.